These 32 T cell receptor beta chains were sequenced from one sample in a study of T cells in localized non-small cell lung cancer. Only in-frame clones appear in the TCRdb table, and some are missing; sequencing was by immunoSEQ multiplex PCR. The data show 70,000 to 100,000 clones, about nine tenths seen once. The source material was PBMCs, sampled before any cancer treatment. These receptors all come from a woman aged 35 to 69 with stage II squamous cell lung carcinoma.

The gene calls are TRBV7-8 and TRBJ1-5, with 8 bases that match TRBD1. Germline V lookup: CDR1 SGHVS, CDR2 FQNEAQ. The CDR3 has 18 residues. V lost 2 bases and J lost 2; bases outside the gene matches: 11. The CDR3 protein is CASSLLGAGGERNQPQHF. The CDR3 nucleotides read TGTGCCAGCAGCTTACTAGGGGCAGGGGGCGAGCGCAATCAGCCCCAGCATTTT. Full variable domain (outside the CDR3, taken from reference TRBV7-8 and TRBJ1-5): GAGVSQSPRYKVAKRGQDVALRCDPISGHVSLFWYQQALGQGPEFLTYFQNEAQLDKSGLPSDRFFAERPEGSVSTLKIQRTQQEDSAVYLCASSLLGAGGERNQPQHFGDGTRLSIL.

The J gene is TRBJ1-1, the V gene TRBV19, with D perhaps TRBD1 (6 bases). V was pared by 11 bases and J by 4 bases, with 14 bases between. The CDR3 is 12 amino acids. CDR1 and CDR2 (germline): LNHDA, SQIVND (reference sequence). CDR3 sequence (DNA): TGTGCCTCGTACAGGGAGGGCACTGAAGCTTTCTTT. Protein: CASYREGTEAFF. Combining the CDR3 with reference TRBV19 and TRBJ1-1 gives the whole variable domain DGGITQSPKYLFRKEGQNVTLSCEQNLNHDAMYWYRQDPGQGLRLIYYSQIVNDFQKGDIAEGYSVSREKKESFPLTVTSAQKNPTAFYLCASYREGTEAFFGQGTRLTVV.

The V and J genes are TRBV27 and TRBJ2-5; unclear D gene. The CDR3 contains 13 residues. V dropped 5 bases and J dropped 2 bases, with 9 bases sitting between them. CDR1 and CDR2 (germline): MNHEY, SMNVEV (reference sequence). The CDR3: CASSRPEQETQYF. The CDR3 DNA is TGTGCCAGCAGTCGGCCCGAGCAAGAGACCCAGTACTTC.

The chain is built from TRBV7-8 and TRBJ1-1; the D gene is possibly TRBD1 (6 bases). This CDR3 has 16 amino acids. Germline CDR1 reads SGHVS; CDR2 reads FQNEAQ. V was cut by 2 bases and J by 3 bases, with 16 bases left in between. DNA for the CDR3: TGTGCCAGCAGCTTACAGGGGAAGAGGGGACACACTGAAGCTTTCTTT. Its protein is CASSLQGKRGHTEAFF.

V gene TRBV19 combines with J gene TRBJ2-2; the D is unclear. The CDR3 loop spans 14 amino acids. Germline V gene data show CDR1 as LNHDA and CDR2 as SQIVND (reference sequence). Between the trimmed V and J ends, which lost 5 bases and 2 bases, there was a span of 9 bases. CDR3 DNA sequence: TGTGCCAGTAGTGTAGCAAAAAACACCGGGGAGCTGTTTTTT. As protein: CASSVAKNTGELFF.

This chain joins TRBV11-2 and TRBJ1-6; 7 bases align to TRBD1. The CDR3 consists of 17 residues. The trim removed 3 bases at V and 10 bases at J, leaving 15 bases unmatched. The germline V gene encodes CDR1 SGHAT and CDR2 FQNNGV. The CDR3 sequence is CASSLRQGRVGSSPLHF. The CDR3 DNA reads TGTGCCAGCAGCTTGAGACAGGGAAGGGTTGGTTCCTCACCCCTCCACTTT.

The chain couples TRBV6-5 to TRBJ2-2, with a possible D match to TRBD1 (7 bases). This CDR3 comprises 15 residues. The V end was cut by 3 bases, the J end by 6 bases, with 14 bases between. Germline V gives CDR1 MNHEY, CDR2 SVGAGI. The CDR3 sequence: CASSYLGGGAGELFF. CDR3 DNA sequence: TGTGCCAGCAGTTATTTAGGAGGGGGCGCCGGGGAGCTGTTTTTT.

The rearrangement links TRBV19 to TRBJ2-7; D possibly uses TRBD1 or TRBD2 (5 bases each). Looked up from germline, CDR1 is LNHDA and CDR2 is SQIVND (reference sequence). The CDR3 contains 12 residues. V was clipped by 4 bases and J by 4 bases, with 8 bases between them. The CDR3 loop is CASSRGPYEQYF. CDR3 nucleotides: TGTGCCAGTAGTAGGGGACCTTACGAGCAGTACTTC.

The gene calls are TRBV13 and TRBJ2-4; 8 bases are a match to TRBD1. The ends lost 5 bases at V and 1 base at J; junction bases unmatched: 4. CDR1 and CDR2 (germline): PRHDT, FYEKMQ (reference sequence). The CDR3 is made up of 15 amino acids. CDR3 in DNA: TGTGCCAGCAGCGATCGACAGGGGGCCAAAAACATTCAGTACTTC. It specifies CASSDRQGAKNIQYF.

The chain has TRBV5-4 and TRBJ2-5; TRBD2 aligns across 9 bases. V was clipped by 4 bases and J by 3 bases; unmatched bases: 1. Germline V gene data show CDR1 as SGHNT and CDR2 as YYREEE (reference sequence). This CDR3 has 13 residues. The CDR3 region is CASSPSGEETQYF. CDR3 coding DNA: TGTGCCAGCAGCCCTAGCGGGGAAGAGACCCAGTACTTC.

The V gene is TRBV7-8, the J gene TRBJ1-1; D is possibly TRBD1 (6 bases). Germline V gives CDR1 SGHVS, CDR2 FQNEAQ. V gave up 1 base and J gave up 4 bases, with 10 bases separating them. The length of the CDR3 is 14 residues. The CDR3 bases are TGTGCCAGCAGCTTAGGGGGGGGGCCCACTGAAGCTTTCTTT. Translation: CASSLGGGPTEAFF.

The chain couples TRBV27 to TRBJ1-4, with TRBD1 matching 8 bases. V trimming: 6 bases; J trimming: 3 bases; junction bases outside the gene matches: 3. CDR3 length: 14 amino acids. The germline gives CDR1 MNHEY, CDR2 SMNVEV (reference sequence). The CDR3 DNA sequence: TGTGCCAGCAGCCCGACAGGGGCTAATGAAAAACTGTTTTTT. It yields the protein CASSPTGANEKLFF. The full variable domain, its missing parts supplied by reference TRBV27 and TRBJ1-4, is EAQVTQNPRYLITVTGKKLTVTCSQNMNHEYMSWYRQDPGLGLRQIYYSMNVEVTDKGDVPEGYKVSRKEKRNFPLILESPSPNQTSLYFCASSPTGANEKLFFGSGTQLSVL.

The chain joins TRBV5-1 to TRBJ1-1; D is uncertain. Trimming stripped 6 bases from V and 1 base from J, with 7 bases between. The germline CDR1 and CDR2 sequences are SGHRS and YFSETQ. The CDR3 runs to 12 residues. The CDR3 nucleotides are TGCGCCAGCAAAGGCACGAACACTGAAGCTTTCTTT. Its translation is CASKGTNTEAFF. Full variable domain (rest looked up from reference TRBV5-1 and TRBJ1-1): KAGVTQTPRYLIKTRGQQVTLSCSPISGHRSVSWYQQTPGQGLQFLFEYFSETQRNKGNFPGRFSGRQFSNSRSEMNVSTLELGDSALYLCASKGTNTEAFFGQGTRLTVV.

This chain uses TRBV6-1 with TRBJ1-5, with D possibly being TRBD1 (5 bases). Trimming removed 2 bases from V and 3 bases from J, with 8 bases in between. The CDR3 runs to 14 residues. Germline lookup yields CDR1 MNHNS and CDR2 SASEGT. The CDR3 nucleotides read TGTGCCAGCAGTGAACAGGGTGCCAATCAGCCCCAGCATTTT. It encodes CASSEQGANQPQHF.

This clone is a singleton in its sample. The chain combines TRBV7-8 with TRBJ1-4, with TRBD1 matching 8 bases. The CDR3 has 14 amino acids. Germline-derived CDR1 and CDR2 are SGHVS and FQNEAQ. V dropped 3 bases and J dropped 12; count of bases not matched to a gene: 9. CDR3 loop: CASSFTPGQGELFF. The CDR3 DNA follows: TGTGCCAGCAGCTTTACGCCTGGACAGGGTGAACTGTTTTTT.

The chain uses TRBV11-2 and TRBJ2-7; D is possibly TRBD1 (5 bases). Per the germline V gene, CDR1 is SGHAT and CDR2 is FQNNGV. CDR3 length: 14 residues. The V gene lost 5 bases and the J gene lost 4 bases, with 15 bases spanning the gap. The CDR3 DNA follows: TGTGCCAGCAGCGCGCAGGGTATCCTTTACGAGCAGTACTTC. Amino acid sequence: CASSAQGILYEQYF.

The chain is built from TRBV6-1 and TRBJ2-4, with 7 bases lining up with TRBD1. The CDR3 contains 19 residues. The germline V gene encodes CDR1 MNHNS and CDR2 SASEGT. V dropped 2 bases and J dropped 0; count of bases not matched to a gene: 13. CDR3 loop: CASSESGTDLFIAKNIQYF. In DNA, the CDR3 is TGTGCCAGCAGTGAATCCGGGACAGACCTGTTTATAGCCAAAAACATTCAGTACTTC.

This clone came up a few times. The chain has TRBV6-4 and TRBJ1-5; possible D gene TRBD1, 5 bases. V dropped 7 bases and J dropped 2 bases, with 12 bases sitting between them. The length of the CDR3 is 14 residues. Germline V gene data show CDR1 as MRHNA and CDR2 as SNTAGT. The CDR3 DNA is TGTGCCAGCACCCCGACAGATCGCAATCAGCCCCAGCATTTT. This codes for CASTPTDRNQPQHF.

The V gene is TRBV5-8, the J gene TRBJ1-3, with D possibly TRBD1 on 5 matching bases. Germline CDR1 and CDR2: SGHTS and YDEGEE. The CDR3 extends over 17 amino acids. V was shortened by 2 bases and J by 0 bases, with 15 bases between the two germline ends. The CDR3 DNA follows: TGTGCCAGCAGCTTCCCGGGACTGCTGACCTCTGGAAACACCATATATTTT. This sequence encodes CASSFPGLLTSGNTIYF.

As regards this clone: A read error may produce the germline difference seen at one junction end. The chain is built from TRBV29-1 and TRBJ1-2; D may be TRBD1 (5 bases). CDR1 and CDR2 (germline): SQVTM, ANQGSEA. The CDR3 runs to 15 residues. CDR3 coding DNA: TGCAGCGTTGAAGGTCTGACCCATCGGGGCTATGGCCACACCTTC. Protein sequence: CSVEGLTHRGYGHTF.

This sequence joins TRBV4-1 and TRBJ1-1; D is perhaps TRBD1 (6 bases). Germline CDR1 reads MGHRA; CDR2 reads YSYEKL. Trimming took 2 bases from V and 6 from J, leaving 13 bases between them. The CDR3 has 14 amino acids. CDR3 bases: TGCGCCAGCAGCCAAAACAGGGTCGGGGCTGAAGCTTTCTTT. It codes for CASSQNRVGAEAFF.

J is TRBJ2-2 and V is TRBV7-7; a weak D match, TRBD1 (5 bases). Germline loops: CDR1 SSHAT, CDR2 FNYEAQ (reference sequence). Deletions cut 6 bases from V and 6 bases from J, with 14 bases between. The length of the CDR3 is 14 residues. This chain's CDR3 is CASSLTSGPGELFF. CDR3 DNA: TGTGCCAGCAGTCTTACTTCAGGGCCCGGGGAGCTGTTTTTT.

The chain combines TRBV29-1 with TRBJ2-3; D gene uncertain. CDR1 and CDR2 (germline): SQVTM, ANQGSEA. The V gene lost 3 bases and the J gene lost 3 bases, with 7 bases spanning the gap. CDR3 size: 12 residues. CDR3 DNA: TGCAGCGTTGACAAGGGAACAGATACGCAGTATTTT. This translates into CSVDKGTDTQYF.

The chain joins TRBV7-9 to TRBJ2-3; D is undetermined. The CDR3 consists of 12 residues. V gave up 5 bases and J gave up 5 bases, with 8 bases separating them. Germline V gene lookup returns CDR1 SEHNR and CDR2 FQNEAQ (reference sequence). CDR3 in DNA: TGTGCCAGCAGCCACCCCAGAGATACGCAGTATTTT. This codes for CASSHPRDTQYF.

The gene calls are TRBV14 and TRBJ2-1, with a possible D match to TRBD1 (5 bases). The CDR3 totals 14 residues. The germline V gene has CDR1 SGHDN and CDR2 FVKESK. V lost 4 bases to trimming and J lost 6 bases, with 13 bases between them. CDR3 nucleotide sequence: TGTGCCAGCAGCCCCCTGGGGCAGACCAATGAGCAGTTCTTC. Amino acid sequence: CASSPLGQTNEQFF.

The J gene is TRBJ1-1, the V gene TRBV6-6, with D unclear. The CDR3 contains 14 residues. V was cut by 6 bases and J by 3 bases, with 14 bases left in between. The germline V gene has CDR1 MNHNY and CDR2 SVGAGI (reference sequence). CDR3 protein: CASSVRRPDTEAFF. The DNA for the CDR3 is TGTGCCAGCAGCGTCCGACGGCCCGACACTGAAGCTTTCTTT.

The gene calls are TRBV23-1 and TRBJ2-5, with 10 bases fitting TRBD1. TRBV23-1 is an ORF, with its function uncertain. The ends lost 4 bases at V and 5 bases at J; junction bases unmatched: 16. The CDR3 is made up of 18 amino acids. CDR3 in amino acids: CASSLNGGDRGFRETQYF. The DNA of the CDR3 is TGCGCCAGCAGTCTGAACGGGGGGGACAGGGGCTTCAGGGAGACCCAGTACTTC.

CDR3: CASSLEHRGSNQPQHF. The CDR3 DNA sequence: TGTGCCAGCAGCTTGGAACACAGGGGCAGCAATCAGCCCCAGCATTTT. The chain recombines TRBV7-8 with TRBJ1-5; TRBD1 matches at 7 bases. The CDR3 extends over 16 amino acids. Germline V gene lookup returns CDR1 SGHVS and CDR2 FQNEAQ. The V and J ends lost 3 bases and 1 base, in that order; junction bases with no gene match: 6. Full variable domain (missing parts from reference TRBV7-8 and TRBJ1-5): GAGVSQSPRYKVAKRGQDVALRCDPISGHVSLFWYQQALGQGPEFLTYFQNEAQLDKSGLPSDRFFAERPEGSVSTLKIQRTQQEDSAVYLCASSLEHRGSNQPQHFGDGTRLSIL.

V usage is TRBV7-2 and J usage is TRBJ2-5; no definite D call. The CDR3 loop spans 14 amino acids. The V end lost 10 bases, the J end lost 3 bases, and 18 bases lay between the germline ends. Germline V gives CDR1 SGHTA, CDR2 FQGNSA. CDR3 in amino acids: CATGPGLTKETQYF. The CDR3 DNA sequence: TGTGCCACCGGACCGGGCCTTACAAAAGAGACCCAGTACTTC.

The chain links TRBV5-6 to TRBJ1-2; no reliable D call. The germline gives CDR1 SGHDT, CDR2 YYEEEE. V was cut by 2 bases and J by 5 bases, with 13 bases left in between. The CDR3 totals 14 residues. The CDR3 bases are TGTGCCAGCAGCTTCCCGGGAAAAGGTTATGGCTACACCTTC. Protein: CASSFPGKGYGYTF.

The chain recombines TRBV6-1 with TRBJ1-1; 7 bases fit TRBD1. Per germline, CDR1 MNHNS and CDR2 SASEGT. The CDR3 runs to 16 residues. Trimming took 2 bases from V and 5 from J; bases not matched to a gene: 11. The CDR3 loop reads CASSESAGGLRTEAFF. In nucleotides, the CDR3 is TGTGCCAGCAGTGAATCGGCAGGGGGACTGAGGACTGAAGCTTTCTTT.

The chain links TRBV7-6 to TRBJ2-3; D unresolved. The V end was cut by 3 bases, the J end by 3 bases, with 7 bases between. Germline CDR1 and CDR2: SGHVS and FNYEAQ. CDR3 length: 13 amino acids. The CDR3 protein is CASSLTETDTQYF. Written as DNA, the CDR3 is TGTGCCAGCAGCTTGACCGAGACAGATACGCAGTATTTT.